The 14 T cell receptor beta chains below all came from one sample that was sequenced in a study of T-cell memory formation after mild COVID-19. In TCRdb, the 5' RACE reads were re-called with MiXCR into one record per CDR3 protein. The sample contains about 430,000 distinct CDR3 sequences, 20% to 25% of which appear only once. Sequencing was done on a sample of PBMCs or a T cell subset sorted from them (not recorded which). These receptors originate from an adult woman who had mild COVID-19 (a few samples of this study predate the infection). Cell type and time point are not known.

The CDR3 is CSVIRLAGVQETQYF. CDR3 DNA sequence: TGCAGCGTCATTAGACTAGCGGGGGTTCAAGAGACCCAGTACTTC. The chain recombines TRBV29-1 with TRBJ2-5; 12 bases are shared with TRBD2. The CDR3 runs 15 residues. Per the germline V gene, CDR1 is SQVTM and CDR2 is ANQGSEA. J lost 2 bases, V lost 6 bases, and 7 bases had no gene match.

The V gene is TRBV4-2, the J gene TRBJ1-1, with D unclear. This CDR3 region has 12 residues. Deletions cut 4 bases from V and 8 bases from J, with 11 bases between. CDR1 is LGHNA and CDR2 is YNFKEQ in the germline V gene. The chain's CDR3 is CASSLRAGEAFF. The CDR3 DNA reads TGTGCCAGCAGCCTCCGCGCGGGCGAAGCTTTCTTT.

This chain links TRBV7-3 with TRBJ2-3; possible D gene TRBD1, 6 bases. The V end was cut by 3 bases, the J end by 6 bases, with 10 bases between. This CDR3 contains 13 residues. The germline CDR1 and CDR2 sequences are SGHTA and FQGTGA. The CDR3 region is CASSFNRDDTQYF. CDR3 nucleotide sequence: TGTGCCAGCAGCTTTAACAGGGATGATACGCAGTATTTT.

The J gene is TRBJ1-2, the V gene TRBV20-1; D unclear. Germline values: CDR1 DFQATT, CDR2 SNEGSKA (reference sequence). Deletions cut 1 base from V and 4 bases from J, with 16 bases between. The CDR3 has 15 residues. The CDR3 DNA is TGCAGTGCTAGAGTGGTGTCAGGACTTACCTATGGCTACACCTTC. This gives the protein CSARVVSGLTYGYTF.

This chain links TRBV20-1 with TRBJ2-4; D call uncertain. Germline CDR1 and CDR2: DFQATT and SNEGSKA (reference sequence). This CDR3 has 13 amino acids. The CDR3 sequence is CSRNNLAKNIQYF. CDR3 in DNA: TGCAGCCGGAATAACCTAGCCAAAAACATTCAGTACTTC.

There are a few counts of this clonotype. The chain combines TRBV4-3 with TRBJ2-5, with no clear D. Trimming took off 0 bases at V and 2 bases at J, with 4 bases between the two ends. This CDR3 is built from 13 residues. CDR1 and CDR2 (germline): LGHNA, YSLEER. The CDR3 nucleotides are TGCGCCAGCAGCCAAGATACTCAAGAGACCCAGTACTTC. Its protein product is CASSQDTQETQYF.

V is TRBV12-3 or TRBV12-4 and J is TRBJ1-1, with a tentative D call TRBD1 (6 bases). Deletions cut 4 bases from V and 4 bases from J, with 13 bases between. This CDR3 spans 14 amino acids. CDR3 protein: CASSSYRDGTEAFF. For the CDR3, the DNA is TGTGCCAGCAGTTCTTACAGGGATGGCACTGAAGCTTTCTTT.

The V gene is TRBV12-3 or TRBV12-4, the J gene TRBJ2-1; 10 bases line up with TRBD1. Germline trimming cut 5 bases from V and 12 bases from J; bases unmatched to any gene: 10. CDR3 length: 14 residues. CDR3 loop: CASSIPGQGILQFF. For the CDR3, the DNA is TGTGCCAGCAGTATCCCGGGACAGGGGATACTGCAGTTCTTC.

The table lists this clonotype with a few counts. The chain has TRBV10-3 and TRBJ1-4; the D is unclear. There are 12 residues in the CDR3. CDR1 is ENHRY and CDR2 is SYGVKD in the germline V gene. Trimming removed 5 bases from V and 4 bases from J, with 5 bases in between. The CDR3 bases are TGTGCCATCAGTCTTTATAATGAAAAACTGTTTTTT. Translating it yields CAISLYNEKLFF.

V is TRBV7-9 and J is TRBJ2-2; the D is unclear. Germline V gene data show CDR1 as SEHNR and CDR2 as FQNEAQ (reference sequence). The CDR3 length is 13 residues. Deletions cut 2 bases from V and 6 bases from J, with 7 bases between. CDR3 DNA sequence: TGTGCCAGCAGCTTAATGTTCGCCGGGGAGCTGTTTTTT. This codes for CASSLMFAGELFF.

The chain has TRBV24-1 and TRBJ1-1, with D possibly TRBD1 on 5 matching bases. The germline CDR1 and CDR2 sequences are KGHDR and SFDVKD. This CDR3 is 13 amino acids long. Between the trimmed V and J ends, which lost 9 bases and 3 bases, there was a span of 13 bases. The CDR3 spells CATSPAGDTEAFF. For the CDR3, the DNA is TGTGCCACCTCTCCGGCGGGGGACACTGAAGCTTTCTTT.

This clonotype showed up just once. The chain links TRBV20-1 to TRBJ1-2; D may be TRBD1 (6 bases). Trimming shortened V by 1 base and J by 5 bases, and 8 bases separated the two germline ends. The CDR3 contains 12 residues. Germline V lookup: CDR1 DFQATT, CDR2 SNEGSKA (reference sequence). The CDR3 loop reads CSARAGAYGYTF. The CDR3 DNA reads TGCAGTGCTAGAGCGGGGGCATATGGCTACACCTTC.

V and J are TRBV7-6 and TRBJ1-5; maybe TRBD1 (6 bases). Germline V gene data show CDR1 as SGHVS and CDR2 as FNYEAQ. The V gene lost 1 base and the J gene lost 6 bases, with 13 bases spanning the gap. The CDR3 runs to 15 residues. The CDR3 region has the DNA TGTGCCAGCAGCTTAGGGCAGGGGAGTACTCAGCCCCAGCATTTT. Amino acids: CASSLGQGSTQPQHF.

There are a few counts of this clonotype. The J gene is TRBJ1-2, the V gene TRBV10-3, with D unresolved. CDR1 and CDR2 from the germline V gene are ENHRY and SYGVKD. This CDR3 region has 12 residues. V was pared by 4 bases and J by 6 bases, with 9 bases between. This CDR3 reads CAISVSGDGYTF. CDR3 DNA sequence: TGTGCCATCAGTGTTAGTGGTGATGGCTACACCTTC.